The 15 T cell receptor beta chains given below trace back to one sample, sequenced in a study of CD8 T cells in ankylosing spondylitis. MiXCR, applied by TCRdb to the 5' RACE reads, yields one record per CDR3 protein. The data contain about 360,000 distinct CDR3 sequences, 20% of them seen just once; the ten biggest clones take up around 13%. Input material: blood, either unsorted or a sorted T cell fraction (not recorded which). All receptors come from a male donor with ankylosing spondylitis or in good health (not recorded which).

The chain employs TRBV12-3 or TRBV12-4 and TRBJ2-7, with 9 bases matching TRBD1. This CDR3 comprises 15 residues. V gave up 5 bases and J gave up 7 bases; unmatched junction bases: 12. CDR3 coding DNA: TGTGCCAGCAGTAGGACAGGGGCCCTTACGGAAGAGCAGTACTTC. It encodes CASSRTGALTEEQYF.

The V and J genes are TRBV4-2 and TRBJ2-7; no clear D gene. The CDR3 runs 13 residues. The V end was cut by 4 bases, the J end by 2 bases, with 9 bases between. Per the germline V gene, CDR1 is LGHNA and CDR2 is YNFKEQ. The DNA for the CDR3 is TGTGCCAGCAGCCGCGCCTTGACCTACGAGCAGTACTTC. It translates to CASSRALTYEQYF.

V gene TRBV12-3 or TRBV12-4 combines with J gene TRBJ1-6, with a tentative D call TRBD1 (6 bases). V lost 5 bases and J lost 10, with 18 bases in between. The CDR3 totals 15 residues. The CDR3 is CASSLTGFGVSPLHF. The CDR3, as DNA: TGTGCCAGCAGTCTAACAGGGTTCGGAGTCTCACCCCTCCACTTT.

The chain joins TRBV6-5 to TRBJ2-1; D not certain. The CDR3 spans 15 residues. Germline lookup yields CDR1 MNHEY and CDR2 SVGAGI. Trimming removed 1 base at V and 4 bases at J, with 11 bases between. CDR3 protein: CASSYFEVGYNEQFF. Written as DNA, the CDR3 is TGTGCCAGCAGTTACTTCGAAGTAGGGTACAATGAGCAGTTCTTC.

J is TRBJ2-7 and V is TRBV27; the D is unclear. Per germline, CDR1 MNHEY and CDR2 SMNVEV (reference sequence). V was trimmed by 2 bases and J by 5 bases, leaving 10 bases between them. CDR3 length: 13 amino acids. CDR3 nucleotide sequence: TGTGCCAGCAGTTTAATCGGGCAGGACGAGCAGTACTTC. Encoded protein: CASSLIGQDEQYF.

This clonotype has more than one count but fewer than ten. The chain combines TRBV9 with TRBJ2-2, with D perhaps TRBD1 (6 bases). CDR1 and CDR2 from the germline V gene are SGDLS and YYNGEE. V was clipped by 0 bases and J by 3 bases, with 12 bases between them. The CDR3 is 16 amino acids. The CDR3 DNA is TGTGCCAGCAGCGTAGGAACAGGGTTTTACACCGGGGAGCTGTTTTTT. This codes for CASSVGTGFYTGELFF.

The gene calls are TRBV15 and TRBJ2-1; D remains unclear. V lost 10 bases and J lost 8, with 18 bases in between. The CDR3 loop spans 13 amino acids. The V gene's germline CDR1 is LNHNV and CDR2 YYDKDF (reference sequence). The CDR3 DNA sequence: TGTGCCATCGCCCCGTCCCCAACCGATGAGCAGTTCTTC. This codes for CAIAPSPTDEQFF.

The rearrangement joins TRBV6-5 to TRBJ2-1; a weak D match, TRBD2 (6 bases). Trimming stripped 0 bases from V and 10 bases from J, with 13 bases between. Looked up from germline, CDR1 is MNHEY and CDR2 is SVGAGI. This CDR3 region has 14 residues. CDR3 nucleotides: TGTGCCAGCAGTTACTCTATTAGCGGCTGGGAGCAGTTCTTC. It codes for CASSYSISGWEQFF.

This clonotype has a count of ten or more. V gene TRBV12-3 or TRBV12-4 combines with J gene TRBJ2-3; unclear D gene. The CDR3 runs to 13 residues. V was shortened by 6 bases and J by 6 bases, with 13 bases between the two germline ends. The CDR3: CASSLGLPDTQYF. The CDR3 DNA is TGTGCCAGCAGCCTGGGCTTGCCGGATACGCAGTATTTT.

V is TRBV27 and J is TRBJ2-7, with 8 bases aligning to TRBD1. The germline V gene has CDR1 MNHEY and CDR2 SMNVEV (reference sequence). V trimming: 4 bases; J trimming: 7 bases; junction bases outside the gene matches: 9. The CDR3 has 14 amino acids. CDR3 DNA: TGTGCCAGCAGTTCGGACAGGGACGTTGGAGAGCAGTACTTC. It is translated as CASSSDRDVGEQYF.

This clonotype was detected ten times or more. The CDR3 reads CASSFRNQPQHF. As DNA, the CDR3 is TGTGCCAGCAGTTTTCGGAATCAGCCCCAGCATTTT. The chain couples TRBV12-3 or TRBV12-4 to TRBJ1-5, with unresolved D. The germline V and J ends were trimmed by 3 bases and 4 bases, with 4 bases remaining between them. CDR3 length: 12 amino acids.

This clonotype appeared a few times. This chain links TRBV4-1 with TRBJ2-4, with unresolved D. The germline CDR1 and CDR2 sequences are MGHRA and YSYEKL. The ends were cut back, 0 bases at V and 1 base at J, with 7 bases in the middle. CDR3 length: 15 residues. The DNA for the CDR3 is TGCGCCAGCAGCCAAGAATGGTTCGCCAAAAACATTCAGTACTTC. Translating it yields CASSQEWFAKNIQYF.

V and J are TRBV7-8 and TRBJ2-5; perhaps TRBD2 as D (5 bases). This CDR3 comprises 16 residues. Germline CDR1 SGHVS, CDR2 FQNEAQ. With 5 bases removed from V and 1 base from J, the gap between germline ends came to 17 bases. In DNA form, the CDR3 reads TGTGCCAGCAGCGCTAGACGGGGAGACTTCCAAGAGACCCAGTACTTC. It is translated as CASSARRGDFQETQYF.

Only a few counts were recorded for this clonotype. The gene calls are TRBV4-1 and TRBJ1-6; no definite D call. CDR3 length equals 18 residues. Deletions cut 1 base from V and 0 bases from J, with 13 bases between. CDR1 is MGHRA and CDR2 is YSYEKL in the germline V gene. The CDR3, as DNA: TGCGCCAGCAGCCAAGGGCCAGCTCAGAGCTCCTATAATTCACCCCTCCACTTT. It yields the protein CASSQGPAQSSYNSPLHF.

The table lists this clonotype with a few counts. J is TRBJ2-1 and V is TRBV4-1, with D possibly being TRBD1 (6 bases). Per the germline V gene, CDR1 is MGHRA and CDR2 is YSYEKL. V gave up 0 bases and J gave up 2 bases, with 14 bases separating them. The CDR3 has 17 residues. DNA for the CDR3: TGCGCCAGCAGCCAAGACTCTCTAGGGGGAACCTACAATGAGCAGTTCTTC. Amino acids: CASSQDSLGGTYNEQFF.